A single sample gave rise to the 14 T cell receptor beta chains below, sequenced in a study of OX40 agonist ivuxolimab in advanced cancers. Assay: immunoSEQ multiplex PCR; the TCRdb copy retains only in-frame clones and omits some. The table has about 70,000 clones, roughly 80% seen once. The input for sequencing was CD4+ or CD8+ T cells sorted from blood, taken in a trial of the OX40 agonist ivuxolimab. All receptors come from an adult with an advanced solid tumor such as melanoma, head and neck, liver or kidney cancer.

J is TRBJ2-1 and V is TRBV27; 8 positions match TRBD1. Germline lookup yields CDR1 MNHEY and CDR2 SMNVEV (reference sequence). CDR3 length: 15 amino acids. After removal of 2 bases from V and 5 bases from J, the junction contained 5 bases not matched to a gene. The CDR3 region has the DNA TGTGCCAGCAGTTTAAGGCAGGGGGCTCACAATGAGCAGTTCTTC. Amino acid sequence: CASSLRQGAHNEQFF.

The chain joins TRBV7-2 to TRBJ2-7; 8 bases align to TRBD2. The CDR3 contains 17 residues. Germline V CDR1 and CDR2: SGHTA, FQGNSA. Trimming at V came to 3 bases and at J to 5 bases, leaving 15 bases not matched to a gene. For the CDR3, the DNA is TGTGCCAGCAGCTTTCCCACCGGGGGACTAGTGGGCGACGAGCAGTACTTC. This codes for CASSFPTGGLVGDEQYF.

J is TRBJ1-1 and V is TRBV4-2; 8 bases are a match to TRBD1. Germline values: CDR1 LGHNA, CDR2 YNFKEQ. CDR3 length equals 14 residues. J lost 7 bases, V lost 5 bases, and 9 bases had no gene match. CDR3 residues: CASSSALGQGEAFF. DNA of the CDR3: TGTGCCAGCAGCTCCGCCCTCGGACAGGGTGAAGCTTTCTTT.

The chain combines TRBV5-5 with TRBJ1-5, with D perhaps TRBD1 (5 bases). CDR1 and CDR2 (germline): SGHKS, YYEKEE (reference sequence). There are 13 residues in the CDR3. Trimming removed 2 bases from V and 4 bases from J, with 7 bases in between. The CDR3 DNA follows: TGTGCCAGCAGCTTTCCAGGGAATCAGCCCCAGCATTTT. Its protein product is CASSFPGNQPQHF.

This clone has just one count. J is TRBJ2-7 and V is TRBV27; 7 nucleotides line up with TRBD1. The CDR3 covers 15 residues. Germline assignment: CDR1 MNHEY and CDR2 SMNVEV (reference sequence). V was pared by 4 bases and J by 2 bases, with 8 bases of the junction left unmatched. This chain's CDR3 is CASSWAGTAAYEQYF. CDR3 coding DNA: TGTGCCAGCAGTTGGGCCGGGACAGCAGCCTACGAGCAGTACTTC.

This chain links TRBV10-2 with TRBJ2-1, with 10 bases fitting TRBD1. Germline trimming cut 6 bases from V and 9 bases from J; bases unmatched to any gene: 8. The CDR3 is made up of 14 amino acids. Germline loops: CDR1 WSHSY, CDR2 SAAADI. DNA of the CDR3: TGCGCCAGCAGAGGGACAGGGGCTGGGGCTGAGCAGTTCTTC. Amino acids: CASRGTGAGAEQFF.

The chain combines TRBV4-1 with TRBJ1-3; D is unresolved. The CDR3 loop spans 16 amino acids. The germline gives CDR1 MGHRA, CDR2 YSYEKL. V was trimmed by 0 bases and J by 6 bases, leaving 15 bases between them. The CDR3 DNA reads as TGCGCCAGCAGCCAAGATTCGCAGAGATCCCAAAACACCATATATTTT. Translation: CASSQDSQRSQNTIYF.

The chain employs TRBV18 and TRBJ2-7; D remains unclear. Trimming pared 0 bases from V and 0 bases from J, leaving 9 bases between. The V gene's germline CDR1 is KGHSH and CDR2 LQKENI. This CDR3 contains 15 residues. CDR3 in amino acids: CASSPPVDNSYEQYF. The DNA of the CDR3 is TGTGCCAGCTCACCACCGGTTGACAACTCCTACGAGCAGTACTTC.

The chain uses TRBV25-1 and TRBJ2-2; D is perhaps TRBD1 (5 bases). This CDR3 contains 14 residues. Trimming took off 4 bases at V and 4 bases at J, with 10 bases between the two ends. Per the germline V gene, CDR1 is MGHDK and CDR2 is SYGVNS. For the CDR3, the DNA is TGTGCCAGCAGTGCCAGGGCGAGCACCGGGGAGCTGTTTTTT. Translated, it gives CASSARASTGELFF. The full variable domain, completed using reference TRBV25-1 and TRBJ2-2, is EADIYQTPRYLVIGTGKKITLECSQTMGHDKMYWYQQDPGMELHLIHYSYGVNSTEKGDLSSESTVSRIRTEHFPLTLESARPSHTSQYLCASSARASTGELFFGEGSRLTVL.

This clone was seen just once. The chain uses TRBV2 and TRBJ1-2; TRBD1 agrees at 9 bases. The CDR3 length is 17 residues. V dropped 1 base and J dropped 2; count of bases not matched to a gene: 8. CDR1 is SNHLY and CDR2 is FYNNEI in the germline V gene. Here the CDR3 reads CASSEVGQGSRNYGYTF. CDR3 in DNA: TGTGCCAGCAGTGAAGTCGGACAGGGGAGCAGGAACTATGGCTACACCTTC.

This chain connects TRBV6-1 to TRBJ1-2, with D tentatively TRBD1 (6 bases). The CDR3 has 12 amino acids. The germline V gene encodes CDR1 MNHNS and CDR2 SASEGT. Trimming pared 1 base from V and 6 bases from J, leaving 6 bases between. CDR3 region: CASSEEGDGYTF. DNA of the CDR3: TGTGCCAGCAGTGAAGAGGGGGATGGCTACACCTTC.

The CDR3 loop reads CASTRGGLAGTGGYEQYF. The CDR3 DNA reads TGTGCCAGCACCCGAGGCGGGCTAGCGGGGACTGGCGGGTACGAGCAGTACTTC. This chain links TRBV2 with TRBJ2-7; 9 bases align to TRBD2. The CDR3 loop spans 18 amino acids. Looked up from germline, CDR1 is SNHLY and CDR2 is FYNNEI. V was clipped by 7 bases and J by 4 bases; unmatched bases: 20.

This chain connects TRBV4-3 to TRBJ1-1; D call uncertain. Germline V gene sequence: CDR1 LGHNA, CDR2 YSLEER. The CDR3 has 13 residues. Between the trimmed V and J ends, which lost 1 base and 6 bases, there was a span of 9 bases. The CDR3 DNA reads as TGCGCCAGCAGCCAAGGTGTGGATGCTGAAGCTTTCTTT. Its protein is CASSQGVDAEAFF.

The V gene is TRBV9, the J gene TRBJ2-1, with D unclear. The CDR3 covers 13 residues. CDR1 is SGDLS, CDR2 YYNGEE, per germline. The V gene lost 0 bases and the J gene lost 4 bases, with 5 bases spanning the gap. CDR3 nucleotide sequence: TGTGCCAGCAGCGTAGGATCTTACAATGAGCAGTTCTTC. Translated: CASSVGSYNEQFF. Variable domain in full (rest from reference TRBV9 and TRBJ2-1): DSGVTQTPKHLITATGQRVTLRCSPRSGDLSVYWYQQSLDQGLQFLIQYYNGEERAKGNILERFSAQQFPDLHSELNLSSLELGDSALYFCASSVGSYNEQFFGPGTRLTVL.